Only one count was recorded for the clone carrying this TCR beta chain. Its antigen is as yet unknown. The CDR3 is 15 amino acids. Germline V gene data show CDR1 as MNHNS and CDR2 as SASEGT. J gave up 4 bases and V 2 bases, and 7 bases lay outside the gene matches. Terminally differentiated effector memory CD45RA+ cells were left out of the naive CD8 fraction, which was CD45RO-negative and positively selected for CCR7. This entry comes from a study of shared clonotypes between healthy human individuals. In the study overall: Used for every donor were three CD4 naive, three CD4 memory, two CD8 naive and one CD8 memory plate. The study, taken as a whole, reports: Enrolling few donors narrowed the genetic and exposure-history diversity that was represented.

The authors split each subset's genomic DNA evenly across several immunoSEQ plates. The repertoire was sequenced with immunoSEQ multiplex PCR; TCRdb's copy has only in-frame clones and lacks some. The table has 2 million to 2.5 million clones, around 93% seen once; the top ten hold over 1.5%. This chain links TRBV6-1 with TRBJ1-1, with TRBD1 matching 7 bases. This receptor was obtained from a man aged 18 to 29 in good health. Some clones in this sample may be carry-over from other donors' samples. The sequencing sample was made of naive CD8+ T cells from PBMCs. The CDR3 region is CASSESGTVLTEAFF. The CDR3 nucleotides are TGTGCCAGCAGTGAAAGTGGGACAGTTCTCACTGAAGCTTTCTTT.